This T cell receptor (beta chain) appears in the sequencing data of a study of control samples from healthy donors and cancer patients. This clone was detected a few times. This table comes from immunoSEQ multiplex PCR, and its TCRdb copy is limited to in-frame clones, with some not included. The data show over 45,000 clones, about 92% seen once. This CDR3 spans 12 amino acids. Trimming stripped 10 bases from V and 8 bases from J, with 17 bases between. Germline CDR1 is ENHRY and CDR2 is SYGVKD. Sequencing was carried out using PBMCs. The clonotype was recovered from a man aged 40-49 years with colorectal cancer. The chain has TRBV10-3 and TRBJ1-2; D might be TRBD1 (6 bases). The CDR3 protein is CATPLGAHGYTF. In nucleotides, the CDR3 is TGTGCCACCCCCCTGGGGGCCCACGGCTACACCTTC.